This paragraph reports one T cell receptor beta chain. The data originate from a study of cytomegalovirus exposure and HLA in healthy donors. CDR1 MNHEY and CDR2 SMNVEV come from the germline V gene (reference sequence). After removal of 5 bases from V and 5 bases from J, the junction contained 7 bases not matched to a gene. The length of the CDR3 is 14 residues. Both 60 Vbeta primers and 13 Jbeta primers went into the PCR. Produced via immunoSEQ multiplex PCR; TCRdb's table is partial and in-frame only. Of more than 200,000 clones in the sample, about 81% are singletons; the top ten hold about 6.4%. The sequenced sample was PBMCs. This receptor was taken from a man in his forties in good health and CMV-seropositive. This sequence joins TRBV27 and TRBJ2-5, with 8 positions matching TRBD2. The CDR3, as DNA: TGTGCCAGCAGTATAGCGGGACCTGGGGAGACCCAGTACTTC. Translated, it gives CASSIAGPGETQYF.